The clone carrying this T cell receptor beta chain showed up many times. CDR1 and CDR2 (germline): DFQATT, SNEGSKA (reference sequence). After removal of 0 bases from V and 1 base from J, the junction contained 5 bases not matched to a gene. The CDR3 contains 15 residues. The data originate from a study of T-cell reconstitution after alpha-beta-depleted transplantation in children. Preparation of the TCRbeta library involved a method that used unique molecular identifiers. TCRdb processed the PCR reads anew with MiXCR; each CDR3 protein has one entry. Of 150,000 to 200,000 distinct CDR3 sequences detected, 13% to 15% appear once; the ten largest clones hold roughly 13%.

The receptor was derived from a human donor who donated a stem cell graft to a child with acute lymphoblastic leukemia. The chain combines TRBV20-1 with TRBJ2-5; 7 bases line up with TRBD2. The sample was PBMCs from the stem cell graft donor, taken from the stem cell graft. CDR3 residues: CSARETSSPQETQYF. CDR3 nucleotides: TGCAGTGCTAGAGAGACTAGCAGCCCCCAAGAGACCCAGTACTTC.